The sequence of this T cell receptor beta chain was determined in a study of OX40 agonist ivuxolimab in advanced cancers. Sequencing used immunoSEQ multiplex PCR; TCRdb keeps in-frame clones, though not all of them. Of tens of thousands of clones in the sample, around 93% are singletons; the top ten hold around 20%. V lost 4 bases and J 7 bases, leaving 16 bases between the germline ends. This CDR3 comprises 14 residues. CDR1 LGHNA and CDR2 YNFKEQ come from the germline V gene. This clone was seen a handful of times. The sequences come from CD4+ or CD8+ T cells sorted from blood, collected in a trial of the OX40 agonist ivuxolimab. This chain connects TRBV4-2 to TRBJ1-1; a weak D match, TRBD1 (6 bases). The receptor was derived from an adult with an advanced solid tumor such as melanoma, head and neck, liver or kidney cancer. As DNA, the CDR3 is TGTGCCAGCAGCCCGGACAGAGGCCTCTATGAAGCTTTCTTT. Encoded protein: CASSPDRGLYEAFF.